These T cell receptor beta chains were read from a single sample in a study of T cell clonotyping in hematopoietic cell transplantation. The repertoire was sequenced with immunoSEQ multiplex PCR; TCRdb's copy has only in-frame clones and lacks some. Among tens of thousands of clones listed, around 84% were seen once. Sequenced material: peripheral blood mononuclear cells, taken before stem cell transplant. Every receptor here comes from a man in his sixties with biphenotypic leukemia. Some clones in this sample may be carry-over from other donors' samples. Both conserved end residues are part of each CDR3. A D gene is named only where the DNA matches it firmly. Expanded clones get a size class; other rows say once, few or many, or leave the size out.

size: NA
V: TRBV19
D: TRBD2
J: TRBJ2-7
DNA: TGTGCCAGTAGTATCTTCTCTAGCGGCACCTCCTACGAGCAGTACTTC
CDR3: CASSIFSSGTSYEQYF

size: once
V: TRBV5-1
D: TRBD2
J: TRBJ2-2
DNA: TGCGCCAGCAGCTTGGCCGGGACTAGCGGGAGTGGGGAGCTGTTTTTT
CDR3: CASSLAGTSGSGELFF

size: NA
V: TRBV6-6
D: NA
J: TRBJ2-2
DNA: TGTGCCAGCAGAAAAACACAGAACACCGGGGAGCTGTTTTTT
CDR3: CASRKTQNTGELFF

size: NA
V: TRBV6-1
D: NA
J: TRBJ2-7
DNA: TGTGCCAGCAGTGAACTGGCAGGTCCCCCCTACGAGCAGTACTTC
CDR3: CASSELAGPPYEQYF

size: NA
V: TRBV4-3
D: TRBD2
J: TRBJ2-7
DNA: TGCGCCAGCAGCCACACGACTAGCGCCTTCTACGAGCAGTACTTC
CDR3: CASSHTTSAFYEQYF

size: NA
V: TRBV28
D: NA
J: TRBJ1-1
DNA: TGTGCCAGCAGTTTTCTCATTAGGAACACTGAAGCTTTCTTT
CDR3: CASSFLIRNTEAFF

size: NA
V: TRBV5-1
D: NA
J: TRBJ1-1
DNA: TGCGCCAGCAGCCCGGAGGGACCGAACCACACTGAAGCTTTCTTT
CDR3: CASSPEGPNHTEAFF

size: NA
V: TRBV5-1
D: TRBD2
J: TRBJ2-5
DNA: TGCGCCAGCAGCTTGGGTGGGACTAGCGAAGAAGAGACCCAGTACTTC
CDR3: CASSLGGTSEEETQYF

size: NA
V: TRBV28
D: TRBD1
J: TRBJ1-2
DNA: TGTGCCAGCAGTTTAGACAGGGGGCAGGGAGGCTACACCTTC
CDR3: CASSLDRGQGGYTF

size: NA
V: TRBV11-3
D: NA
J: TRBJ2-3
DNA: TGTGCCAGCAGCTTGGCTAGCGAGGGTACGCAGTATTTT
CDR3: CASSLASEGTQYF

size: NA
V: TRBV28
D: NA
J: TRBJ1-3
DNA: TGTGCCAGCAGTTTTCAACTCGGCAGAGGGTTGTCTGGAAACACCATATATTTT
CDR3: CASSFQLGRGLSGNTIYF

size: NA
V: TRBV30
D: NA
J: TRBJ1-4
DNA: TGTGCCTGGACAGCGTCGGTCGATGAAAAACTGTTTTTT
CDR3: CAWTASVDEKLFF

size: NA
V: TRBV13
D: NA
J: TRBJ2-1
DNA: TGTGCCAGCAGTTATGGGTACAATTACAATGAGCAGTTCTTC
CDR3: CASSYGYNYNEQFF

size: NA
V: TRBV15
D: NA
J: TRBJ1-5
DNA: TGTGCCACCAGCACGGGGCAAATCAATCAGCCCCAGCATTTT
CDR3: CATSTGQINQPQHF

size: NA
V: TRBV5-1
D: NA
J: TRBJ1-1
DNA: TGCGCCAGCAGCAATACCGTTGGCGCTAACACTGAAGCTTTCTTT
CDR3: CASSNTVGANTEAFF